These T cell receptor beta chains were read from a single sample in a study of T cell responses to AZD1222 COVID-19 vaccine. TCRdb keeps only in-frame clones here, not all; method: immunoSEQ multiplex PCR. Of about 200,000 clones in the sample, roughly nine tenths were seen once. Here the sequenced sample was peripheral blood, taken 28 days after the second AZD1222 dose. The source is an adult who received the AZD1222 COVID-19 vaccine. CDR3s include the opening cysteine and the closing phenylalanine or tryptophan. The order of the fields is V gene, clone size, D gene, J gene, CDR3 protein, CDR3 DNA. The D gene is left open where the match is weak. The size field is filled for only some rows; it gives once, few, many or a size class.

TRBV7-3	-	TRBD2	TRBJ2-3	CASSLTSGISDTQYF	TGTGCCAGCAGCTTAACTAGCGGGATATCAGATACGCAGTATTTT
TRBV28	-	-	TRBJ2-5	CASSPIITRTQYF	TGTGCCAGCAGTCCCATCATAACACGGACCCAGTACTTC
TRBV3-1/TRBV3-2	-	-	TRBJ1-5	CASSQGRSNQPQHF	TGTGCCAGCAGCCAAGGGCGGAGCAATCAGCCCCAGCATTTT
TRBV11-2	-	-	TRBJ2-1	CASSFRTGYNEQFF	TGTGCCAGCAGCTTTAGGACCGGCTACAATGAGCAGTTCTTC
TRBV6-2/TRBV6-3	-	TRBD1	TRBJ1-2	CASSTGGPGYTF	TGTGCCAGCAGTACAGGGGGGCCTGGCTACACCTTC
TRBV29-1	-	-	TRBJ1-1	CSVEGRPGSLNTEAFF	TGCAGCGTTGAAGGCAGGCCCGGGTCCCTCAACACTGAAGCTTTCTTT
TRBV6-5	-	-	TRBJ1-4	CASHGTNEKLFF	TGTGCCAGCCATGGGACGAATGAAAAACTGTTTTTT
TRBV28	-	-	TRBJ2-7	CASRSTGTYEQYF	TGTGCCAGCAGGTCTACAGGGACCTACGAGCAGTACTTC
TRBV2	-	-	TRBJ2-1	CASSLGGVGNEQFF	TGTGCCAGCAGTCTTGGGGGCGTGGGCAATGAGCAGTTCTTC
TRBV4-2	-	-	TRBJ2-1	CASSQVPTPQRANEQFF	TGTGCCAGCAGCCAAGTCCCGACTCCTCAACGGGCGAATGAGCAGTTCTTC
TRBV27	-	-	TRBJ1-5	CASSPMTVSNQPQHF	TGTGCCAGCAGTCCGATGACAGTTAGCAATCAGCCCCAGCATTTT
TRBV12-5	once	-	TRBJ2-1	CASGLVGYNEQFF	TGTGCTAGTGGTTTGGTAGGGTACAATGAGCAGTTCTTC
TRBV5-1	-	TRBD1	TRBJ2-1	CASSLGQGWNEQFF	TGCGCCAGCAGCTTGGGACAGGGGTGGAATGAGCAGTTCTTC
TRBV5-1	-	-	TRBJ2-7	CASSLQSSYEQYF	TGCGCCAGCAGCTTACAGAGTTCCTACGAGCAGTACTTC
TRBV19	-	-	TRBJ1-4	CATCDVLCSSLFF	TGTGCCACTTGCGACGTCCTTTGTTCCTCTCTGTTTTTT
TRBV6-1	once	TRBD2	TRBJ2-7	CASSEVGLAGAGEQYF	TGTGCCAGCAGTGAAGTGGGACTAGCGGGAGCAGGCGAGCAGTACTTC
TRBV5-4	-	-	TRBJ2-1	CASSLMSVGGSSNEQFF	TGTGCCAGCAGCTTGATGTCCGTTGGGGGGAGTAGCAATGAGCAGTTCTTC
TRBV12-3/TRBV12-4	-	TRBD1	TRBJ1-2	CASRWDREKTF	TGTGCCAGCAGATGGGACAGGGAGAAGACCTTC
TRBV2	-	-	TRBJ1-1	CASSEAERVRNTEAFF	TGTGCCAGCAGTGAAGCCGAACGGGTACGGAACACTGAAGCTTTCTTT
TRBV3-1/TRBV3-2	-	-	TRBJ1-1	CASSRQVGTEAFF	TGTGCCAGCAGCCGCCAAGTAGGCACTGAAGCTTTCTTT
TRBV9	-	-	TRBJ2-2	CASSVGGAPGELFF	TGTGCCAGCAGCGTAGGCGGGGCCCCCGGGGAGCTGTTTTTT
TRBV5-1	-	-	TRBJ1-6	CASSAGGGWNSPLHF	TGCGCCAGCAGCGCTGGCGGGGGTTGGAATTCACCCCTCCACTTT
TRBV7-2	-	-	TRBJ2-2	CASSPGARTGELFF	TGTGCCAGCAGTCCCGGGGCGCGTACCGGGGAGCTGTTTTTT
TRBV28	once	TRBD2	TRBJ2-1	CASSLAGPSNEQFF	TGTGCCAGCAGCCTAGCGGGACCAAGCAATGAGCAGTTCTTC
TRBV5-5	-	-	TRBJ2-7	CASSLDRLYEQYF	TGTGCCAGCAGCTTGGACAGACTCTACGAGCAGTACTTC
TRBV19	-	-	TRBJ2-5	CASSSRDRETQYF	TGTGCCAGTAGTAGTAGGGACCGAGAGACCCAGTACTTC
TRBV3-1/TRBV3-2	-	TRBD2	TRBJ2-7	CASSLSGGTREQYF	TGTGCCAGCAGCCTTAGCGGGGGGACGAGGGAGCAGTACTTC
TRBV7-2	-	-	TRBJ2-1	CASSLEPAVRLEQFF	TGTGCCAGCAGCTTAGAGCCTGCAGTCAGACTTGAGCAGTTCTTC
TRBV18	-	TRBD1	TRBJ2-7	CASSPVTGGAEGQYF	TGTGCCAGCTCACCCGTAACAGGGGGCGCGGAGGGGCAGTACTTC
TRBV28	-	-	TRBJ1-5	CASSPSGATGRNQPQHF	TGTGCCAGCAGTCCCTCGGGGGCCACCGGTCGCAATCAGCCCCAGCATTTT
TRBV19	-	-	TRBJ1-1	CASSPWRAVNTEAFF	TGTGCCAGTAGTCCTTGGAGAGCAGTGAACACTGAAGCTTTCTTT
TRBV6-5	-	-	TRBJ1-1	CASSSRRNTEAFF	TGTGCCAGCAGCTCTAGGAGGAACACTGAAGCTTTCTTT
TRBV19	-	-	TRBJ1-2	CASSIASTGYGYGYTF	TGTGCCAGTAGTATAGCCTCCACCGGGTACGGCTATGGCTACACCTTC